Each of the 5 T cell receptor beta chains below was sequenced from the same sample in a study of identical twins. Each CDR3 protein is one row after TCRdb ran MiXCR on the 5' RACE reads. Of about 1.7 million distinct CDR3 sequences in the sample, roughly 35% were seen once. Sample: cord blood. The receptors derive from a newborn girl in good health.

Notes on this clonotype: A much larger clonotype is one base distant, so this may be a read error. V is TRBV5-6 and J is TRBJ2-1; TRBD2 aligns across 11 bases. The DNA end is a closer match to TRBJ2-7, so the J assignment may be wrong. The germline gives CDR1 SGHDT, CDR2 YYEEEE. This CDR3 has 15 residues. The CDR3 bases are TGTGCCAGCAGCGATAGCGGGGGGGCCTACAATGAGCAGTACTTC. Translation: CASSDSGGAYNEQYF.

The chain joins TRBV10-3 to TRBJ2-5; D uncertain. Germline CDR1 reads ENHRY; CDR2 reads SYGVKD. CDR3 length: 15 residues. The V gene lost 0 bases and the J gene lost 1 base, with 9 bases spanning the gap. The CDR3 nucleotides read TGTGCCATCAGTGAGTCGAAAATGTCCCAAGAGACCCAGTACTTC. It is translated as CAISESKMSQETQYF.

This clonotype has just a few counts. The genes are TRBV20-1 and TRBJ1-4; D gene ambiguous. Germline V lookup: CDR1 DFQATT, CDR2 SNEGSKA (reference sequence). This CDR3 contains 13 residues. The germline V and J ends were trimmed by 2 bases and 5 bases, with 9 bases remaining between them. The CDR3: CSARWPVNEKLFF. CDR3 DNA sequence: TGCAGTGCTAGATGGCCCGTAAATGAAAAACTGTTTTTT.

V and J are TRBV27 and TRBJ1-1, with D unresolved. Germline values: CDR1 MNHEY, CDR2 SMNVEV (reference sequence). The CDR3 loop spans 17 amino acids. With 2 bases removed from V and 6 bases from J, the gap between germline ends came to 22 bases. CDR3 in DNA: TGTGCCAGCAGTTTAAGTTTTGTTAGGCGGAAAGAGGCTGAAGCTTTCTTT. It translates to CASSLSFVRRKEAEAFF.

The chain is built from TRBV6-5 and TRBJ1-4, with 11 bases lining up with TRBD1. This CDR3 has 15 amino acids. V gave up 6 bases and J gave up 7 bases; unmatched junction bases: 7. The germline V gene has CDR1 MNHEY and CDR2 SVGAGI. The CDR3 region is CASSPRTGGVEKLFF. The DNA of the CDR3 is TGTGCCAGCAGCCCTCGGACAGGGGGCGTTGAAAAACTGTTTTTT.